These 23 T cell receptor beta chains were sequenced from one sample in a study of T cells expressing NK-cell markers. TCRdb reanalyzed the 5' RACE reads, giving one entry per CDR3 protein sequence and no DNA. Here the sample table reports about 260,000 distinct CDR3 sequences. The sample consisted of blood T cells: a sorted CD56 or NKG2C T cell subset, CD4+ or CD8+ T cells, or bulk PBMC T cells (not recorded which). The receptors come from a woman between 18 and 75 years old in good health.

The V and J genes are TRBV3-1 and TRBJ2-7; TCRdb reports TRBD2, a call that lacks DNA to check it against. Germline lookup yields CDR1 LGHDT and CDR2 YNNKEL (reference sequence). The CDR3 runs to 13 residues. CDR3 region: CASSRETTSGVFF.

The genes are TRBV28 and TRBJ2-2; TCRdb selects TRBD1, and the lack of DNA leaves this call unchecked. The CDR3 runs to 16 residues. The germline CDR1 and CDR2 sequences are MDHEN and SYDVKM. The chain's CDR3 is CASSLRRGLNTGELFF.

The rearrangement links TRBV4-3 to TRBJ2-3; TCRdb reports TRBD2, a call that lacks DNA to check it against. CDR3 length: 17 residues. CDR1 is LGHNA and CDR2 is YSLEER in the germline V gene. The CDR3 is CASSPSKLAGGQDTQYF.

This chain connects TRBV11-2 to TRBJ2-1; absent DNA, TCRdb's TRBD1 call cannot be checked. The CDR3 is 19 residues long. CDR1 and CDR2 from the germline V gene are SGHAT and FQNNGV. CDR3 residues: CASSHMVVSKAGRTNEQFF.

The chain recombines TRBV20-1 with TRBJ1-2; TCRdb proposes TRBD1, but this gene call is untestable without DNA. CDR3 length: 14 residues. Germline V CDR1 and CDR2: DFQATT, SNEGSKA (reference sequence). The CDR3 here is CSATEGPAFYGYTF.

This chain uses TRBV12-3 or TRBV12-4 with TRBJ2-2; TCRdb indicates TRBD2, and absent DNA this call remains unverified. This CDR3 comprises 14 residues. CDR3 loop: CASSRGLKTGELFF.

This chain links TRBV12-3 or TRBV12-4 with TRBJ2-2; as DNA is missing, the TRBD1 call by TCRdb cannot be tested. This CDR3 is built from 16 residues. The chain's CDR3 is CASSSTGTRSTGELFF.

J is TRBJ2-5 and V is TRBV20-1; the TCRdb call, TRBD2, lacks DNA for checking. The CDR3 has 14 residues. Germline CDR1 and CDR2: DFQATT and SNEGSKA (reference sequence). CDR3 loop: CSADHGTSIETQYF.

The rearrangement uses TRBV5-1 and TRBJ1-4; TCRdb's assignment of TRBD1 cannot be checked, as there is no DNA. The CDR3 sequence is 16 residues long. Germline CDR1 reads SGHRS; CDR2 reads YFSETQ. This chain's CDR3 is CASSTGDDGTNEKLFF.

The V gene is TRBV4-3, the J gene TRBJ1-2. This CDR3 contains 14 residues. CDR1 LGHNA and CDR2 YSLEER come from the germline V gene. The CDR3: CASSQDLGIYGYTF.

The chain combines TRBV11-2 with TRBJ2-5; the D gene TCRdb calls, TRBD2, cannot be checked with no DNA. The CDR3 runs to 20 residues. Germline CDR1 and CDR2: SGHAT and FQNNGV. CDR3 in amino acids: CASSLVLLAGSSLVKETQYF.

The chain joins TRBV20-1 to TRBJ1-1. CDR3 length: 13 residues. CDR1 and CDR2 from the germline V gene are DFQATT and SNEGSKA (reference sequence). The CDR3 loop reads CSAPEGRGTEAFF.

The rearrangement links TRBV20-1 to TRBJ2-1. Germline CDR1 DFQATT, CDR2 SNEGSKA (reference sequence). The CDR3 length is 13 residues. CDR3 sequence: CSASRTGKAEQFF.

The rearrangement joins TRBV9 to TRBJ2-1; TCRdb calls TRBD1, which cannot be checked without DNA. The CDR3 extends over 12 amino acids. Germline-derived CDR1 and CDR2 are SGDLS and YYNGEE. CDR3 in amino acids: CASRGRGNEQFF.

The genes are TRBV7-9 and TRBJ2-1; the TRBD2 assignment by TCRdb is unverifiable without DNA. The CDR3 sequence is 16 residues long. Germline assignment: CDR1 SEHNR and CDR2 FQNEAQ (reference sequence). This CDR3 reads CASSHQVLAAYNEQFF.

The chain joins TRBV20-1 to TRBJ1-2; as DNA is missing, the TRBD1 call by TCRdb cannot be tested. The germline gives CDR1 DFQATT, CDR2 SNEGSKA (reference sequence). The CDR3 loop spans 14 amino acids. CDR3 amino acids: CSATPGQGNYGYTF.

V usage is TRBV28 and J usage is TRBJ1-6. Germline CDR1 is MDHEN and CDR2 is SYDVKM. CDR3 length equals 17 residues. The CDR3 loop reads CASSSRALSSYNSPLHF.

V and J are TRBV14 and TRBJ1-5. CDR3 length: 14 amino acids. The germline CDR1 and CDR2 sequences are SGHDN and FVKESK. Here the CDR3 reads CASSHSGNNQPQHF.

The chain uses TRBV9 and TRBJ2-7; TCRdb names TRBD2, which stays unverified in the absence of DNA. The germline V gene has CDR1 SGDLS and CDR2 YYNGEE. The CDR3 loop spans 15 amino acids. The CDR3 here is CASSVASGQSYEQYF.

The chain combines TRBV20-1 with TRBJ1-1; TCRdb returns TRBD1, unconfirmable since there is no DNA. CDR1 and CDR2 from the germline V gene are DFQATT and SNEGSKA (reference sequence). This CDR3 contains 16 residues. The CDR3 reads CSTTLTGSYMNTEAFF.

J is TRBJ1-6 and V is TRBV25-1; without DNA, the TCRdb call of TRBD1 cannot be checked. CDR1 and CDR2 (germline): MGHDK, SYGVNS. CDR3 length: 14 residues. This chain's CDR3 is CASSRTGNNSPLHF.

The CDR3 spells CASTKQGGYEQYF. This chain joins TRBV12-3 or TRBV12-4 and TRBJ2-7; TCRdb designates TRBD1, a call that cannot be tested without DNA. There are 13 residues in the CDR3.

The chain employs TRBV7-2 and TRBJ2-2; the TRBD1 assignment by TCRdb is unverifiable without DNA. The length of the CDR3 is 17 residues. Per the germline V gene, CDR1 is SGHTA and CDR2 is FQGNSA. The CDR3 loop is CASSSQTGTGNTGELFF.